This T cell receptor (beta chain) comes out of a study of T cells in women clearing cervical HPV infection. Background on the study: Controls were women whose single incident HPV16 infection cleared within 12 months without precancer or cancer.

Notes on the study in general: Cases carried less TRBV6-7 than controls: roughly 0.12% versus 0.17%.

As regards this clone: The antigen remains unidentified. The CDR3 is cut off 3 residues early in the read; its end comes from the germline J gene.

The protocol was immunoSEQ multiplex PCR, while the TCRdb copy is restricted to in-frame clones and leaves out a portion. This table holds more than 40,000 clones. In germline, CDR1 is LNHDA, CDR2 SQIVND (reference sequence). The CDR3 covers 17 residues. V lost 3 bases to trimming and J lost 2 bases; unmatched junction nucleotides: 9. This chain links TRBV19 with TRBJ2-7; 11 bases match TRBD2. The sequenced sample was blood buffy coat. The origin of this receptor is a woman aged 18 to 69 with a cervical HPV16 infection that either progressed to CIN3+ or cleared (not recorded which). The covered CDR3 bases are TGTGCCAGTAGTATCCGACTAGCGGGAAGTCGCGCCTACGAG. Amino acid sequence: CASSIRLAGSRAYE. The full CDR3 protein is CASSIRLAGSRAYEQYF.